This TCR beta chain came from a study of cytomegalovirus exposure and HLA in healthy donors. Study conclusions and caveats: Investigators reported 164 TCR beta chains as tied to cytomegalovirus. High sensitivity and specificity were reportedly achieved when the classifier diagnosed cytomegalovirus status.

With 60 Vbeta and 13 Jbeta primers, the PCR was carried out. Measured with immunoSEQ multiplex PCR; TCRdb has only the in-frame clones, and not every one. Found here are more than 150,000 clones, 70% to 90% of them singletons; the top ten hold 2% to 2.5%. In the case of this clone: The antigen remains undetermined.

Trimming cost V 2 bases and J 2 bases, with 4 bases left between them. The V gene's germline CDR1 is ENHRY and CDR2 SYGVKD. This CDR3 comprises 13 residues. The material sequenced was PBMCs. This chain uses TRBV10-3 with TRBJ1-5; D gene ambiguous. The receptor was isolated from a woman younger than 45 in good health and CMV-seronegative. CDR3 sequence: CAISEGGNQPQHF. The CDR3 nucleotides read TGTGCCATCAGTGAGGGAGGCAATCAGCCCCAGCATTTT.